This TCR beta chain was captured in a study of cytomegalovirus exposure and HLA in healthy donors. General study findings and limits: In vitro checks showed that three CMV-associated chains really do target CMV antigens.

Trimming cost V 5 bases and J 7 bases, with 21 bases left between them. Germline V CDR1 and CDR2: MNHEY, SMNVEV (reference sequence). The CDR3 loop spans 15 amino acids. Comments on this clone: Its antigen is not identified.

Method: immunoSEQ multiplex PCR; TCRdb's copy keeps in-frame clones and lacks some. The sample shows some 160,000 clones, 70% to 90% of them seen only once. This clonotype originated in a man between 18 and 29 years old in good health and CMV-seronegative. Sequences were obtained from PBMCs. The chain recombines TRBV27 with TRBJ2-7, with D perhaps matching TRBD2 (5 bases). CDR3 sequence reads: CASSANGRGLDEQYF. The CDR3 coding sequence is TGTGCCAGCAGTGCGAATGGACGGGGTCTAGATGAGCAGTACTTC.